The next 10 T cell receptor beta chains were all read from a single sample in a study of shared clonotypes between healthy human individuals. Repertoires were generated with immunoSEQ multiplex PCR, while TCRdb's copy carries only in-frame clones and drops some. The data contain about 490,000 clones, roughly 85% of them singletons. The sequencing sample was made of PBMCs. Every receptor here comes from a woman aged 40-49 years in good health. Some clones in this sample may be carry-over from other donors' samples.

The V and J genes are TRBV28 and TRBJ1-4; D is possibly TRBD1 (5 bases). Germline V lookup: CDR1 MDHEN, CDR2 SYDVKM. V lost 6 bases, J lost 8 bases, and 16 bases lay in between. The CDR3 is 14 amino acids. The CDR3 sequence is CASRGGTRREKLFF. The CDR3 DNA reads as TGTGCCAGCAGGGGGGGGACCCGGCGGGAAAAACTGTTTTTT.

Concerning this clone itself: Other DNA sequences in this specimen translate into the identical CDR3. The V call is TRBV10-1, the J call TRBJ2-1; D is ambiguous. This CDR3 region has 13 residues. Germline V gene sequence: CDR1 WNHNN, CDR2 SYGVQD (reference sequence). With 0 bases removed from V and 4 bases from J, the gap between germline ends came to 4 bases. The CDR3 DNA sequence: TGCGCCAGCAGTGAGTCGTTGTACAATGAGCAGTTCTTC. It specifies CASSESLYNEQFF.

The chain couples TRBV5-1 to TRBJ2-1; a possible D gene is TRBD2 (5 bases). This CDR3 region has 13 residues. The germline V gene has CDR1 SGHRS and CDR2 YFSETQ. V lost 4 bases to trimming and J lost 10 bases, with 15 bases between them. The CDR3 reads CASSPGVGEEQFF. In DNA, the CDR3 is TGCGCCAGCAGCCCCGGCGTTGGGGAGGAGCAGTTCTTC.

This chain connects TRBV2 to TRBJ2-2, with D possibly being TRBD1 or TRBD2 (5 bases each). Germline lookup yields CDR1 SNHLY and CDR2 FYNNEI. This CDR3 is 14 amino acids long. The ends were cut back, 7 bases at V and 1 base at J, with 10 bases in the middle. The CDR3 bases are TGTGCCAGCACCGGGGACCAGAACACCGGGGAGCTGTTTTTT. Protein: CASTGDQNTGELFF.

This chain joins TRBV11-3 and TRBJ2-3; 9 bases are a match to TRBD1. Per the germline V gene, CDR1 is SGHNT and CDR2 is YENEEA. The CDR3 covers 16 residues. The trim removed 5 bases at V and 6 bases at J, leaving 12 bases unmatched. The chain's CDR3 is CASSLSTGGRLDTQYF. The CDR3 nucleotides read TGTGCCAGCAGCCTATCGACAGGGGGTAGGTTGGATACGCAGTATTTT.

DNA of the CDR3: TGTGCCAGCAGCTTTACGACAGGGACTAATGAAAAACTGTTTTTT. Protein product: CASSFTTGTNEKLFF. J is TRBJ1-4 and V is TRBV11-2, with 7 bases identical to TRBD1. The length of the CDR3 is 15 residues. V shed 3 bases, J shed 2 bases, and the junction held 3 bases outside the gene matches. Germline V gives CDR1 SGHAT, CDR2 FQNNGV.

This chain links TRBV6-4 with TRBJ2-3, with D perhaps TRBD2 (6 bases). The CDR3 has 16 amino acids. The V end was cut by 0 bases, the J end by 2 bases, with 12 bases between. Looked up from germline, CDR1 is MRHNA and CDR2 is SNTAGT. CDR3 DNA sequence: TGTGCCAGCAGTGACTCGAACGGAGGGACCACAGATACGCAGTATTTT. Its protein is CASSDSNGGTTDTQYF.

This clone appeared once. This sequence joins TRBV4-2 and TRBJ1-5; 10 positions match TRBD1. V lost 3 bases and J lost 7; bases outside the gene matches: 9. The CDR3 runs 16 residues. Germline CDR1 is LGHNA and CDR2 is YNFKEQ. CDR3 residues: CASSHVRDRGSQPQHF. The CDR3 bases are TGTGCCAGCAGCCATGTCCGGGACAGGGGAAGCCAGCCCCAGCATTTT.

The CDR3 spells CAWRRSRYNSPLHF. DNA for the CDR3: TGTGCCTGGAGAAGAAGCAGATATAATTCACCCCTCCACTTT. The J gene is TRBJ1-6, the V gene TRBV30, with unresolved D. The germline V gene has CDR1 GTSNPN and CDR2 SVGIG (reference sequence). CDR3 length: 14 amino acids. V lost 3 bases, J lost 4 bases, and 10 bases lay in between.

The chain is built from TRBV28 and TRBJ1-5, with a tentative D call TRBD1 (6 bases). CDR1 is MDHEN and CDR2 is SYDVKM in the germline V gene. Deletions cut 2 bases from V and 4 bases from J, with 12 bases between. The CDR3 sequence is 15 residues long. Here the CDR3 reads CASSLRGRGNQPQHF. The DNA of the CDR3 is TGTGCCAGCAGTTTACGGGGCAGGGGTAATCAGCCCCAGCATTTT.